One and the same sample provided the 19 T cell receptor beta chains below, sequenced in a study of blood T cell repertoires in COVID-19. The protocol was immunoSEQ multiplex PCR, while the TCRdb copy is restricted to in-frame clones and leaves out a portion. Seen here are roughly 420,000 clones, around 87% observed once, and the top ten hold over 0.9%. The material sequenced was PBMCs or T cells enriched from blood (not recorded which). Receptors originate from a woman aged 25 to 39 with acute COVID-19.

This clone was seen a single time. V gene TRBV3-1 (or the pseudogene TRBV3-2) combines with J gene TRBJ2-3; D may be TRBD2 (7 bases). The germline V and J ends were trimmed by 0 bases and 6 bases, with 22 bases remaining between them. The CDR3 length is 18 residues. Germline loops: CDR1 LGHDT, CDR2 YNNKEL (reference sequence). CDR3 loop: CASSQDLVGGLALDTQYF. The CDR3 DNA reads as TGTGCCAGCAGCCAAGATTTAGTGGGGGGGCTAGCTTTGGATACGCAGTATTTT.

This rearrangement joins TRBV3-1 (or the pseudogene TRBV3-2) to TRBJ1-1; maybe TRBD1 (5 bases). The CDR3 extends over 15 amino acids. The V gene lost 2 bases and the J gene lost 7 bases, with 17 bases spanning the gap. The germline V gene encodes CDR1 LGHDT and CDR2 YNNKEL (reference sequence). CDR3 bases: TGTGCCAGCAGCCAAACGTTAGAAGGGGCGGTTGAAGCTTTCTTT. Translating gives CASSQTLEGAVEAFF.

This sequence joins TRBV10-2 and TRBJ2-7, with a tentative D call TRBD2 (7 bases). Looked up from germline, CDR1 is WSHSY and CDR2 is SAAADI. This CDR3 has 12 amino acids. V dropped 7 bases and J dropped 7 bases, with 14 bases sitting between them. In DNA form, the CDR3 reads TGCGCCAGCACCCCGGGGGGCCTGGAGCAGTACTTC. Translation gives CASTPGGLEQYF.

In regard to this clone: The sample contains more than one DNA sequence encoding this CDR3. This chain connects TRBV5-1 to TRBJ1-4, with a possible D match to TRBD1 (5 bases). In germline, CDR1 is SGHRS, CDR2 YFSETQ. Between the trimmed V and J ends, which lost 0 bases and 8 bases, there was a span of 11 bases. The CDR3 contains 14 residues. The CDR3 DNA sequence: TGCGCCAGCAGCTTGGGGCAGGGAGGGGAAAAACTGTTTTTT. This encodes CASSLGQGGEKLFF.

The sample holds a few counts of this clone. This chain uses TRBV14 with TRBJ1-3; no definite D call. The CDR3 is 15 amino acids. Trimming removed 4 bases at V and 0 bases at J, with 10 bases between. Germline values: CDR1 SGHDN, CDR2 FVKESK. The CDR3 here is CASSPAAYSGNTIYF. DNA for the CDR3: TGTGCCAGCAGCCCCGCGGCGTACTCTGGAAACACCATATATTTT.

The table lists this clone with a count of one. Other DNA sequences from this sample encode an identical CDR3 as well. V and J are TRBV12-3 or TRBV12-4 and TRBJ1-1, with D perhaps TRBD1 (6 bases). Trimming shortened V by 3 bases and J by 4 bases, and 9 bases separated the two germline ends. This CDR3 region has 13 residues. The CDR3, as DNA: TGTGCCAGCAGTTTTGGGGGCGGCACTGAAGCTTTCTTT. This translates into CASSFGGGTEAFF.

V gene TRBV18 combines with J gene TRBJ2-1; 7 bases are a match to TRBD1. The V and J ends lost 3 bases and 4 bases, in that order; junction bases with no gene match: 6. CDR3 length: 15 residues. The germline gives CDR1 KGHSH, CDR2 LQKENI. The CDR3 sequence is CASSPGQASYNEQFF. In nucleotides, the CDR3 is TGTGCCAGCTCACCCGGACAGGCGTCGTACAATGAGCAGTTCTTC.

The chain employs TRBV18 and TRBJ2-7, with 10 bases that match TRBD2. CDR3 length: 16 residues. Trimming cost V 1 base and J 4 bases; bases outside gene matches: 7. The germline V gene has CDR1 KGHSH and CDR2 LQKENI. The CDR3 nucleotides read TGTGCCAGCTCACCACTTCCTAGCGGGGGACGGTACGAGCAGTACTTC. Encoded protein: CASSPLPSGGRYEQYF.

The V gene is TRBV2, the J gene TRBJ1-2; D possibly corresponds to TRBD1 (6 bases). Germline V lookup: CDR1 SNHLY, CDR2 FYNNEI. V was cut by 6 bases and J by 0 bases, with 11 bases left in between. CDR3 length equals 14 residues. The CDR3, as DNA: TGTGCCAGCAGCCCCAGGGGTTCTAACTATGGCTACACCTTC. Translating gives CASSPRGSNYGYTF.

The chain is built from TRBV4-1 and TRBJ1-5; 9 bases map to TRBD1. CDR1 is MGHRA, CDR2 YSYEKL, per germline. The J segment lost 9 bases and the V segment lost 4 bases, leaving 13 bases of the junction unmatched. The CDR3 is 16 amino acids. In DNA form, the CDR3 reads TGCGCCAGCAGCCCCCGGGACAGGGAAGATATAGGGCCCCAGCATTTT. Its translation is CASSPRDREDIGPQHF.

The chain links TRBV10-1 to TRBJ2-7, with 10 positions matching TRBD2. CDR1 WNHNN and CDR2 SYGVQD come from the germline V gene (reference sequence). The CDR3 runs 15 residues. The J segment lost 5 bases and the V segment lost 3 bases, leaving 7 bases of the junction unmatched. The CDR3 DNA reads TGCGCCAGCAGTGATCCGGGACTAGCGACGCACGAGCAGTACTTC. Protein sequence: CASSDPGLATHEQYF.

The rearrangement links TRBV12-3 or TRBV12-4 to TRBJ1-4; D is unresolved. CDR3 size: 13 residues. V lost 3 bases and J lost 7, with 9 bases in between. CDR3 DNA: TGTGCCAGCAGTTTTCGGTCCGGTGAAAAACTGTTTTTT. Its protein is CASSFRSGEKLFF.

The chain links TRBV6-1 to TRBJ1-6, with D unresolved. V was clipped by 0 bases and J by 9 bases, with 12 bases between them. CDR3 length: 15 amino acids. Per the germline V gene, CDR1 is MNHNS and CDR2 is SASEGT. CDR3 residues: CASSEAGLGSSPLHF. CDR3 bases: TGTGCCAGCAGTGAAGCGGGTCTCGGGAGTTCACCCCTCCACTTT.

This rearrangement joins TRBV15 to TRBJ1-2; TRBD1 matches at 8 bases. Trimming cost V 0 bases and J 8 bases; bases outside gene matches: 8. The germline gives CDR1 LNHNV, CDR2 YYDKDF (reference sequence). CDR3 size: 15 residues. CDR3 sequence: CATSRDRQGSWGYTF. In nucleotides, the CDR3 is TGTGCCACCAGCAGAGACCGACAGGGGTCCTGGGGCTACACCTTC.

The chain combines TRBV2 with TRBJ1-2; 7 bases agree with TRBD1. There are 13 residues in the CDR3. Germline trimming cut 4 bases from V and 11 bases from J; bases unmatched to any gene: 10. Germline loops: CDR1 SNHLY, CDR2 FYNNEI. The CDR3 DNA follows: TGTGCCAGCAGTGCGGGACAGAGCCTGGTATACACCTTC. This gives the protein CASSAGQSLVYTF.

This chain connects TRBV19 to TRBJ2-3; 9 bases are a match to TRBD2. The CDR3 loop spans 16 amino acids. The V and J ends lost 5 bases and 4 bases, in that order; junction bases with no gene match: 10. Germline V lookup: CDR1 LNHDA, CDR2 SQIVND (reference sequence). CDR3 amino acids: CASSQPGLALADTQYF. The CDR3 DNA reads TGTGCCAGTAGTCAGCCGGGACTAGCTTTGGCAGATACGCAGTATTTT.

This chain links TRBV6-5 with TRBJ2-1; D may be TRBD1 (6 bases). The CDR3 covers 15 residues. Looked up from germline, CDR1 is MNHEY and CDR2 is SVGAGI. The V end was cut by 6 bases, the J end by 13 bases, with 25 bases between. The CDR3 protein is CASRTSTTGFAPQFF. DNA of the CDR3: TGTGCCAGCAGGACGTCCACAACAGGGTTCGCCCCCCAGTTCTTC.

This clone appeared a single time. The V gene is TRBV29-1, the J gene TRBJ1-2, with TRBD1 as a possible D gene (5 bases). The CDR3 is 12 amino acids. CDR1 and CDR2 from the germline V gene are SQVTM and ANQGSEA. Trimming took 2 bases from V and 8 from J, leaving 12 bases between them. The CDR3 nucleotides read TGCAGCGTTGAAAGACAGCTTGGGGGCTACACCTTC. This translates into CSVERQLGGYTF.

The V and J genes are TRBV12-5 and TRBJ1-5; possible D gene TRBD1, 5 bases. The germline CDR1 and CDR2 sequences are LGHNT and FRNRAP. V was trimmed by 7 bases and J by 1 base, leaving 14 bases between them. This CDR3 spans 15 amino acids. The CDR3 protein is CASATTGGSNQPQHF. CDR3 nucleotide sequence: TGTGCTAGTGCCACGACTGGGGGGAGCAATCAGCCCCAGCATTTT.